A selection of T cell receptor beta chains follows, all from one sample in a study of hypomethylating agent response in myelodysplastic syndrome. Clones were read by immunoSEQ multiplex PCR, and TCRdb kept only the in-frame ones, dropping some. The sample records thousands of clones, around 90% being singletons. Sample: bone marrow, taken before or after starting hypomethylating agent treatment for myelodysplastic syndrome (not recorded which). The receptor set was obtained from a human donor with myelodysplastic syndrome. CDR3s include the opening cysteine and the closing phenylalanine or tryptophan. The D gene is left open where the match is weak. Not all rows give a size; the values are once, few, many and, for expanded clones, a class.

TRBJ1-4 | - | TRBV4-1 | - | 16 | CASSQVERGVNEKLFF | TGCGCCAGCAGCCAAGTTGAACGCGGTGTTAATGAAAAACTGTTTTTT
TRBJ2-3 | - | TRBV10-3 | - | 12 | CASAVGADTQYF | TGTGCCTCTGCGGTAGGGGCAGATACGCAGTATTTT
TRBJ1-5 | - | TRBV6-6 | - | 14 | CASSYSQGDQPQHF | TGTGCCAGCAGTTACAGCCAGGGAGATCAGCCCCAGCATTTT
TRBJ2-2 | - | TRBV29-1 | - | 13 | CSAVRVSTGELFF | TGCAGCGCTGTCAGGGTTTCAACCGGGGAGCTGTTTTTT
TRBJ2-7 | - | TRBV21-1 | - | 15 | CASSLYSDRPYEQYF | TGTGCCAGCAGCTTGTACTCGGACAGACCCTACGAGCAGTACTTC
TRBJ2-3 | - | TRBV19 | - | 17 | CASSIDLSGGGTDTQYF | TGTGCCAGTAGTATAGATCTATCCGGGGGCGGCACAGATACGCAGTATTTT
TRBJ1-1 | few | TRBV13 | TRBD1 | 12 | CASSGGAGEAFF | TGTGCCAGCTCAGGGGGGGCGGGCGAAGCTTTCTTT
TRBJ2-3 | - | TRBV9 | - | 16 | CASSVDRPISTDTQYF | TGTGCCAGCAGCGTAGACAGGCCTATAAGCACAGATACGCAGTATTTT
TRBJ1-1 | - | TRBV6-5 | - | 14 | CASSPGEGNTEAFF | TGTGCCAGCAGTCCCGGAGAGGGTAACACTGAAGCTTTCTTT
TRBJ2-5 | once | TRBV6-5 | TRBD2 | 16 | CASSYATGGLGETQYF | TGTGCCAGCAGTTACGCTACGGGAGGGCTCGGGGAGACCCAGTACTTC
TRBJ1-2 | - | TRBV7-9 | - | 14 | CASSSDSFGYGYTF | TGTGCCAGCAGCTCAGATTCCTTTGGCTATGGCTACACCTTC
TRBJ1-1 | - | TRBV11-2 | TRBD1 | 12 | CASSLDQGGAFF | TGTGCCAGCAGCTTAGATCAGGGGGGGGCTTTCTTT
TRBJ2-2 | - | TRBV6-1 | TRBD2 | 13 | CASDLAGVGELFF | TGTGCCAGCGATCTAGCGGGTGTGGGGGAGCTGTTTTTT
TRBJ1-1 | - | TRBV5-1 | - | 12 | CASSSTDAEAFF | TGCGCCAGCAGTTCCACGGACGCTGAAGCTTTCTTT
TRBJ1-2 | - | TRBV5-6 | - | 12 | CASSFGEGGYTF | TGTGCCAGCAGCTTTGGGGAGGGTGGCTACACCTTC
TRBJ2-3 | once | TRBV18 | TRBD2 | 15 | CASVETSGGTDTQYF | TGTGCCAGCGTCGAGACTAGCGGGGGCACAGATACGCAGTATTTT
TRBJ2-3 | - | TRBV5-1 | - | 16 | CASSFWAGASTDTQYF | TGCGCCAGCAGCTTTTGGGCGGGGGCGAGCACAGATACGCAGTATTTT
TRBJ2-3 | - | TRBV5-1 | - | 16 | CASSLGGPSNTDTQYF | TGCGCCAGCAGCTTGGGGGGGCCGTCCAACACAGATACGCAGTATTTT
TRBJ2-1 | - | TRBV4-1 | - | 15 | CASSRGSPGFDEQFF | TGCGCCAGCAGCCGCGGATCCCCGGGGTTCGATGAGCAGTTCTTC
TRBJ2-5 | - | TRBV29-1 | TRBD1 | 14 | CSVTTTGAVETQYF | TGCAGCGTCACAACGACAGGGGCCGTGGAGACCCAGTACTTC
TRBJ2-2 | few | TRBV5-1 | - | 16 | CASTLIQPTQTGELFF | TGCGCCAGCACCCTGATCCAACCCACCCAAACCGGGGAGCTGTTTTTT
TRBJ2-1 | once | TRBV19 | - | 14 | CASSIGNPGDEQFF | TGTGCCAGTAGTATAGGGAATCCCGGCGATGAGCAGTTCTTC